This entry lists 29 T cell receptor beta chains sequenced from one sample in a study of cytomegalovirus exposure and HLA in healthy donors. Primers: 60 Vbeta forward and 13 Jbeta reverse. Assay used: immunoSEQ multiplex PCR; TCRdb lists only in-frame clones, some missing. The sample has tens of thousands of clones, over 70% seen once. Material: PBMCs. These receptors were collected from a woman aged 50 to 60 in good health and CMV-seropositive.

The V call is TRBV9, the J call TRBJ1-4; D not resolved. CDR3 length: 15 residues. V was pared by 0 bases and J by 8 bases, with 14 bases between. Germline values: CDR1 SGDLS, CDR2 YYNGEE. CDR3 DNA: TGTGCCAGCAGCGTAGCTGAAGAGCCTAGGGAAAAACTGTTTTTT. It translates to CASSVAEEPREKLFF.

The chain recombines TRBV18 with TRBJ2-2; 7 positions match TRBD1. V was clipped by 0 bases and J by 14 bases; unmatched bases: 6. Germline lookup yields CDR1 KGHSH and CDR2 LQKENI. This CDR3 comprises 13 residues. DNA for the CDR3: TGTGCCAGCTCACCACCGAGACAGGGCGAACTGTTTTTT. Translation: CASSPPRQGELFF.

V and J are TRBV9 and TRBJ1-2, with unresolved D. There are 12 residues in the CDR3. Germline CDR1 reads SGDLS; CDR2 reads YYNGEE. V was cut by 7 bases and J by 2 bases, with 9 bases left in between. The CDR3 is CASFGGNYGYTF. CDR3 nucleotides: TGTGCCAGCTTTGGCGGCAACTATGGCTACACCTTC.

The V gene is TRBV19, the J gene TRBJ2-3; TRBD2 agrees at 8 bases. The CDR3 runs 15 residues. With V trimmed by 3 bases and J by 3 bases, 5 bases remained unmatched. Germline CDR1 is LNHDA and CDR2 is SQIVND (reference sequence). CDR3 in DNA: TGTGCCAGTAGTATTGCTAGCGGGCCGACAGATACGCAGTATTTT. It yields the protein CASSIASGPTDTQYF.

The chain is built from TRBV5-1 and TRBJ2-7; D unresolved. Germline V gene data show CDR1 as SGHRS and CDR2 as YFSETQ. This CDR3 is built from 13 residues. V was pared by 0 bases and J by 3 bases, with 7 bases between. This CDR3 reads CASSLASRYEQYF. The CDR3 region has the DNA TGCGCCAGCAGCTTGGCGTCGCGCTACGAGCAGTACTTC.

The chain combines TRBV25-1 with TRBJ2-7; 8 bases match TRBD2. The germline V gene has CDR1 MGHDK and CDR2 SYGVNS. There are 17 residues in the CDR3. The trim removed 4 bases at V and 0 bases at J, leaving 11 bases unmatched. This CDR3 is CASSAVSGGGTSYEQYF. In DNA, the CDR3 is TGTGCCAGCAGTGCAGTGTCAGGCGGGGGGACCTCCTACGAGCAGTACTTC.

The chain uses TRBV7-8 and TRBJ1-1, with TRBD1 identical over 10 bases. The CDR3 totals 14 residues. V lost 3 bases and J lost 7; bases outside the gene matches: 5. Germline assignment: CDR1 SGHVS and CDR2 FQNEAQ. This CDR3 reads CASSFSRDRGEAFF. Here the CDR3 DNA reads TGTGCCAGCAGCTTCTCCCGGGACAGGGGTGAAGCTTTCTTT.

The CDR3 region has the DNA TGTGCCAGCAGTGAGACACCGAATCAGCCCCAGCATTTT. Its translation: CASSETPNQPQHF. This chain uses TRBV6-1 with TRBJ1-5; no clear D. V lost 3 bases, J lost 4 bases, and 7 bases lay in between. CDR3 size: 13 residues. CDR1 and CDR2 from the germline V gene are MNHNS and SASEGT.

This clone was observed a handful of times. CDR3 region: CASSSGDTDTQYF. In nucleotides, the CDR3 is TGTGCCAGTAGTAGCGGGGACACAGATACGCAGTATTTT. V usage is TRBV19 and J usage is TRBJ2-3; D perhaps matches TRBD2 (6 bases). V lost 4 bases, J lost 2 bases, and 7 bases lay in between. There are 13 residues in the CDR3. CDR1 and CDR2 (germline): LNHDA, SQIVND (reference sequence).

The J gene is TRBJ2-1, the V gene TRBV9; 7 nucleotides align to TRBD1. The CDR3 length is 16 residues. The ends lost 1 base at V and 1 base at J; junction bases unmatched: 5. Germline CDR1 and CDR2: SGDLS and YYNGEE. CDR3 nucleotide sequence: TGTGCCAGCAGCGTATCGAAGGGACAGTCCTACAATGAGCAGTTCTTC. Protein: CASSVSKGQSYNEQFF.

CDR3 nucleotides: TGTGCCAGCAGCTCCATGGACAGGAGCTCCTACAATGAGCAGTTCTTC. Amino acid sequence: CASSSMDRSSYNEQFF. The chain recombines TRBV7-9 with TRBJ2-1; 7 nucleotides match TRBD1. CDR3 size: 16 residues. Germline V gene sequence: CDR1 SEHNR, CDR2 FQNEAQ (reference sequence). The trim removed 4 bases at V and 0 bases at J, leaving 6 bases unmatched. The full variable domain, rest sourced from reference TRBV7-9 and TRBJ2-1, is DTGVSQNPRHKITKRGQNVTFRCDPISEHNRLYWYRQTLGQGPEFLTYFQNEAQLEKSRLLSDRFSAERPKGSFSTLEIQRTEQGDSAMYLCASSSMDRSSYNEQFFGPGTRLTVL.

The rearrangement uses TRBV6-4 and TRBJ2-1, with 7 bases aligning to TRBD2. CDR1 and CDR2 from the germline V gene are MRHNA and SNTAGT. Unmatched junction bases numbered 14, after V lost 10 bases and J lost 8 bases. This CDR3 contains 14 residues. CDR3 in amino acids: CANPREVYLDEQFF. The CDR3 DNA sequence: TGTGCCAACCCTCGGGAGGTCTATCTCGATGAGCAGTTCTTC.

The sample holds one count of this clone. This chain links TRBV4-1 with TRBJ2-5, with D possibly matching TRBD2 (5 bases). The V gene lost 0 bases and the J gene lost 4 bases, with 12 bases spanning the gap. The CDR3 loop spans 15 amino acids. CDR1 is MGHRA and CDR2 is YSYEKL in the germline V gene. CDR3 DNA: TGCGCCAGCAGCCAAGAAGTGAGGGCGGGAGAGACCCAGTACTTC. Residues: CASSQEVRAGETQYF.

The rearrangement uses TRBV13 and TRBJ2-3; D may be TRBD1 (6 bases). The CDR3 contains 16 residues. Trimming removed 4 bases at V and 5 bases at J, with 19 bases between. CDR1 is PRHDT and CDR2 is FYEKMQ in the germline V gene (reference sequence). The CDR3 DNA sequence: TGTGCCAGCAGCTCCGGGACAAGGCGTATGGAAGATACGCAGTATTTT. Translation: CASSSGTRRMEDTQYF.

Only one count was recorded for this clone. This chain joins TRBV2 and TRBJ2-5; 11 bases fit TRBD2. The DNA end is more similar to TRBJ2-7, so the J call may be wrong. The CDR3 has 15 residues. CDR1 is SNHLY, CDR2 FYNNEI, per germline. The CDR3 nucleotides read TGTGCCAGCAGTTTCTCACTAGCGGGGGCCTACGAGCAGTACTTC. It specifies CASSFSLAGAYEQYF.

The V and J genes are TRBV9 and TRBJ2-1, with 14 bases fitting TRBD2. Germline V gene data show CDR1 as SGDLS and CDR2 as YYNGEE. This CDR3 spans 14 amino acids. J gave up 9 bases and V 6 bases, and 5 bases lay outside the gene matches. This CDR3 is CASKTGTSGGEQFF. DNA for the CDR3: TGTGCCAGCAAGACGGGGACTAGCGGGGGTGAGCAGTTCTTC.

This clone has a handful of counts. The rearrangement links TRBV4-1 to TRBJ2-1; 9 positions match TRBD2. The ends lost 1 base at V and 7 bases at J; junction bases unmatched: 8. CDR1 is MGHRA, CDR2 YSYEKL, per germline. This CDR3 spans 16 amino acids. CDR3 nucleotide sequence: TGCGCCAGCAGCCAAGGTAGCGGGAGAGGTAGGAATGAGCAGTTCTTC. Encoded protein: CASSQGSGRGRNEQFF.

The V call is TRBV10-1, the J call TRBJ2-3; no firm D call. This CDR3 contains 17 residues. Germline V CDR1 and CDR2: WNHNN, SYGVQD (reference sequence). Deletions cut 3 bases from V and 0 bases from J, with 16 bases between. CDR3 nucleotide sequence: TGCGCCAGCAGTGATAATGTTGGCAGTTCTAGCACAGATACGCAGTATTTT. Translation gives CASSDNVGSSSTDTQYF.

The chain has TRBV7-8 and TRBJ2-1; D remains ambiguous. V dropped 7 bases and J dropped 8 bases, with 12 bases sitting between them. The CDR3 is 12 amino acids. CDR1 is SGHVS and CDR2 is FQNEAQ in the germline V gene. CDR3 DNA: TGTGCCAGCACCAAAACTCTGTATGAGCAGTTCTTC. This gives the protein CASTKTLYEQFF.

The chain carries TRBV6-5 and TRBJ2-7; D perhaps matches TRBD2 (5 bases). Germline CDR1 and CDR2: MNHEY and SVGAGI. The V gene lost 0 bases and the J gene lost 0 bases, with 12 bases spanning the gap. The CDR3 extends over 16 amino acids. The CDR3 sequence: CASSYSTTGSSYEQYF. The CDR3 DNA reads as TGTGCCAGCAGTTACTCAACAACGGGGAGCTCCTACGAGCAGTACTTC.

The V and J genes are TRBV7-3 and TRBJ2-5; 10 nucleotides line up with TRBD1. Trimming at V came to 0 bases and at J to 4 bases, leaving 2 bases not matched to a gene. Germline CDR1 is SGHTA and CDR2 is FQGTGA. The CDR3 has 15 residues. The DNA for the CDR3 is TGTGCCAGCAGCTTAACGGGGACAGGGGCAGAGACCCAGTACTTC. Translation: CASSLTGTGAETQYF. Together with reference TRBV7-3 and TRBJ2-5, the CDR3 gives the full variable domain: GAGVSQTPSNKVTEKGKYVELRCDPISGHTALYWYRQSLGQGPEFLIYFQGTGAADDSGLPNDRFFAVRPEGSVSTLKIQRTERGDSAVYLCASSLTGTGAETQYFGPGTRLLVL.

The rearrangement links TRBV7-3 to TRBJ2-3, with D perhaps TRBD2 (7 bases). V was trimmed by 1 base and J by 6 bases, leaving 20 bases between them. The CDR3 is 17 residues long. Looked up from germline, CDR1 is SGHTA and CDR2 is FQGTGA. This chain's CDR3 is CASSLMGEGGTGDTQYF. In DNA, the CDR3 is TGTGCCAGCAGCTTAATGGGAGAGGGGGGGACTGGGGATACGCAGTATTTT.

V is TRBV20-1 and J is TRBJ1-2; D uncertain. Germline CDR1 reads DFQATT; CDR2 reads SNEGSKA (reference sequence). The CDR3 totals 11 residues. Between the trimmed V and J ends, which lost 5 bases and 2 bases, there was a span of 6 bases. The CDR3 sequence is CSAPHNYGYTF. The CDR3 coding sequence is TGCAGTGCTCCACACAACTATGGCTACACCTTC.

The chain links TRBV5-1 to TRBJ1-1; the D gene is possibly TRBD1 (6 bases). The V gene's germline CDR1 is SGHRS and CDR2 YFSETQ. The CDR3 has 15 amino acids. Trimming left V 0 bases short and J 5 bases short, with 14 bases between. The CDR3 nucleotides are TGCGCCAGCAGCTTGGAGGGTAGGGGGGGTACTGAAGCTTTCTTT. It yields the protein CASSLEGRGGTEAFF.

The chain employs TRBV27 and TRBJ1-5; a weak D match, TRBD1 (6 bases). CDR1 is MNHEY and CDR2 is SMNVEV in the germline V gene (reference sequence). The CDR3 consists of 15 residues. V was cut by 4 bases and J by 2 bases, with 12 bases left in between. The CDR3 region has the DNA TGTGCCAGCAGTTCAACAGGGTGGCGCAATCAGCCCCAGCATTTT. It translates to CASSSTGWRNQPQHF.

V usage is TRBV19 and J usage is TRBJ2-5; 13 nucleotides align to TRBD2. Losses at the gene ends were 3 bases for V and 2 bases for J; bases not matched to a gene: 3. The CDR3 spans 16 residues. CDR1 is LNHDA and CDR2 is SQIVND in the germline V gene (reference sequence). For the CDR3, the DNA is TGTGCCAGTAGTATCGGGACTAGCGGGGTACAAGAGACCCAGTACTTC. Amino acids: CASSIGTSGVQETQYF.

The chain carries TRBV7-2 and TRBJ1-2; possible D gene TRBD1, 6 bases. The germline V gene encodes CDR1 SGHTA and CDR2 FQGNSA. This CDR3 has 15 amino acids. Trimming stripped 2 bases from V and 2 bases from J, with 12 bases between. CDR3 nucleotides: TGTGCCAGCAGCTTACTGGGCAGGGGAAACTATGGCTACACCTTC. Translation: CASSLLGRGNYGYTF.

The chain has TRBV7-8 and TRBJ1-4; D is ambiguous. The CDR3 sequence is 14 residues long. V was clipped by 5 bases and J by 0 bases, with 7 bases between them. CDR1 and CDR2 (germline): SGHVS, FQNEAQ. The DNA for the CDR3 is TGTGCCAGCAGCATTAGAACAACTAATGAAAAACTGTTTTTT. Residues: CASSIRTTNEKLFF.

The CDR3 reads CASSPAGRGGAADTQYF. The CDR3 DNA reads TGTGCCAGCTCACCCGCGGGTCGCGGGGGGGCAGCAGATACGCAGTATTTT. The rearrangement links TRBV18 to TRBJ2-3; TRBD2 matches 9 bases. This CDR3 comprises 17 residues. V gave up 3 bases and J gave up 4 bases; unmatched junction bases: 11. Germline values: CDR1 KGHSH, CDR2 LQKENI.